The TCR beta chain under discussion was sequenced for a study of T cells in Graves' hyperthyroidism and ophthalmopathy. Study in general: Upon initial diagnosis and before any treatment, peripheral blood was collected. Findings of the study overall: Stable hyperthyroidism was separated from ophthalmopathy by a model based on 13 V-J features.

A Clinical Activity Score of at least 3, a NOSPECS grade of at least 4 and a duration under 3 months were recorded in the ophthalmopathy patients. This clonotype has a count of ten or more. Its antigen is as yet unknown. Amplification of TCR beta CDR3 regions was performed using RNA transcripts as template. The HTBI primer set drove a first-round RT-PCR of the TCR CDR3. TCRdb reanalysed the multiplex PCR reads using MiXCR and keeps one entry per CDR3 protein. The sample has approximately 690,000 distinct CDR3 sequences; 14% are singletons. The CDR3 loop spans 15 amino acids. Trimming shortened V by 3 bases and J by 5 bases, and 19 bases separated the two germline ends. Germline values: CDR1 DFQATT, CDR2 SNEGSKA (reference sequence).

Sample: blood. The chain is built from TRBV20-1 and TRBJ1-2; unclear D gene. This receptor was obtained from a woman in her forties or fifties with Graves' ophthalmopathy. The CDR3 loop is CSASLPPSDYYGYTF. For the CDR3, the DNA is TGCAGTGCTAGTTTGCCACCCTCGGACTATTATGGCTACACCTTC.